This T cell receptor beta chain originates from a study of T cell changes during pregnancy in multiple sclerosis. The assay was immunoSEQ multiplex PCR, and TCRdb's table has in-frame clones only and misses some. This table holds 57,000 or so clones, around 91% found once. This clonotype originated in a female donor in good health, enrolled as a control in a pregnancy study. The material was peripheral blood, obtained in the third trimester of pregnancy.

The CDR3 spells CASSRTGLKNTEAFF. In DNA form, the CDR3 reads TGTGCCAGCAGTCGAACAGGGTTGAAGAACACTGAAGCTTTCTTT. The chain links TRBV27 to TRBJ1-1, with D possibly TRBD1 on 6 matching bases. The CDR3 extends over 15 amino acids. V shed 5 bases and J shed 1 base, with 14 bases lying between them. In germline, CDR1 is MNHEY, CDR2 SMNVEV (reference sequence).